This T cell receptor beta chain was sequenced for a study of T cells in Graves' hyperthyroidism and ophthalmopathy. Study summary: Pretreatment peripheral blood was obtained at initial diagnosis.

Those with hyperthyroidism were 18 to 65 years old, newly diagnosed, and ill for under 2 months. This sample holds PBMCs from roughly 10 ml fresh peripheral blood. Amplification yielded TCR beta CDR3 regions, with RNA transcripts as the source. Researchers ran a first-round RT-PCR on the TCR CDR3 using the HTBI primer set. TCRdb reanalysed the multiplex PCR reads using MiXCR and keeps one entry per CDR3 protein. The table includes hundreds of thousands of distinct CDR3 sequences, approximately 14% detected once. This clonotype has at least ten counts. Germline V gene sequence: CDR1 DFQATT, CDR2 SNEGSKA (reference sequence). V lost 8 bases and J lost 5; bases outside the gene matches: 14. The CDR3 extends over 15 amino acids.

This clonotype originated in a woman aged 25 to 39 with Graves' hyperthyroidism. The V and J genes are TRBV20-1 and TRBJ2-1, with 8 bases fitting TRBD2. Sequencing was performed on blood. CDR3: CSSITTGTSHNEQFF. CDR3 sequence (DNA): TGCAGTTCGATAACCACCGGGACTAGTCACAATGAGCAGTTCTTC.